The 29 T cell receptor beta chains given below trace back to one sample, sequenced in a study of cytomegalovirus exposure and HLA in healthy donors. Primers: 60 Vbeta forward and 13 Jbeta reverse. Generated by immunoSEQ multiplex PCR, the TCRdb table keeps only in-frame clones and is missing some. The data contain 200,000 to 250,000 clones, 65% to 85% of them singletons. Sequenced input: PBMCs. Source of these receptors: a boy between 2 and 10 years old in good health and CMV-seronegative.

The chain carries TRBV5-1 and TRBJ2-3; the match to TRBD2 covers 11 bases. After removal of 0 bases from V and 2 bases from J, the junction contained 2 bases not matched to a gene. The CDR3 runs to 16 residues. CDR1 is SGHRS and CDR2 is YFSETQ in the germline V gene. The CDR3 DNA reads TGCGCCAGCAGCTTGGAGGGACTAGCGGTCACAGATACGCAGTATTTT. Residues: CASSLEGLAVTDTQYF.

This chain uses TRBV5-4 with TRBJ2-1; no definite D call. Germline V gives CDR1 SGHNT, CDR2 YYREEE (reference sequence). CDR3 length: 14 residues. Trimming took off 4 bases at V and 5 bases at J, with 13 bases between the two ends. The CDR3 nucleotides read TGTGCCAGCAGCCCCCGGGTAGCTGACAATGAGCAGTTCTTC. It codes for CASSPRVADNEQFF.

The rearrangement links TRBV7-9 to TRBJ1-2; D gene ambiguous. This CDR3 contains 15 residues. V was pared by 6 bases and J by 4 bases, with 18 bases between. In germline, CDR1 is SEHNR, CDR2 FQNEAQ (reference sequence). The chain's CDR3 is CASSNIPSAGYGYTF. CDR3 nucleotides: TGTGCCAGCAGTAATATCCCCTCAGCGGGCTATGGCTACACCTTC.

The chain employs TRBV18 and TRBJ2-2, with D possibly matching TRBD1 (6 bases). Germline V CDR1 and CDR2: KGHSH, LQKENI. This CDR3 region has 15 residues. Trimming stripped 2 bases from V and 4 bases from J, with 11 bases between. CDR3 in amino acids: CASSPSGAGTGELFF. In nucleotides, the CDR3 is TGTGCCAGCTCACCATCAGGGGCGGGCACCGGGGAGCTGTTTTTT. Full variable domain (remainder filled in from reference TRBV18 and TRBJ2-2): NAGVMQNPRHLVRRRGQEARLRCSPMKGHSHVYWYRQLPEEGLKFMVYLQKENIIDESGMPKERFSAEFPKEGPSILRIQQVVRGDSAAYFCASSPSGAGTGELFFGEGSRLTVL.

The CDR3 loop is CASSLALSGAVGDGYTF. In nucleotides, the CDR3 is TGTGCCAGCAGCTTAGCGCTAAGCGGAGCTGTCGGGGATGGCTACACCTTC. The rearrangement uses TRBV7-8 and TRBJ1-2, with no clear D. The CDR3 extends over 17 amino acids. V lost 0 bases to trimming and J lost 6 bases, with 20 bases between them. Per the germline V gene, CDR1 is SGHVS and CDR2 is FQNEAQ.

This chain connects TRBV10-3 to TRBJ2-1, with TRBD1 identical over 8 bases. Per germline, CDR1 ENHRY and CDR2 SYGVKD. V shed 4 bases and J 7 bases; nucleotides not matched to a gene: 3. This CDR3 spans 13 amino acids. CDR3 loop: CAISGQGRNEQFF. Written as DNA, the CDR3 is TGTGCCATCAGTGGACAGGGGCGGAATGAGCAGTTCTTC.

The rearrangement joins TRBV6-5 to TRBJ1-1, with no clear D. This CDR3 comprises 13 residues. Germline CDR1 reads MNHEY; CDR2 reads SVGAGI. Between the trimmed V and J ends, which lost 2 bases and 7 bases, there was a span of 11 bases. CDR3 protein: CASSYSRSHEAFF. The CDR3 bases are TGTGCCAGCAGTTACAGTCGGAGTCATGAAGCTTTCTTT.

This clone was seen a few times. The V call is TRBV7-9, the J call TRBJ2-7, with D possibly TRBD2 on 5 matching bases. Between the trimmed V and J ends, which lost 4 bases and 4 bases, there was a span of 17 bases. CDR1 and CDR2 from the germline V gene are SEHNR and FQNEAQ (reference sequence). This CDR3 spans 15 amino acids. This chain's CDR3 is CASSSAGHRDYEQYF. CDR3 bases: TGTGCCAGCAGCTCGGCGGGCCATCGTGATTACGAGCAGTACTTC. The full variable domain, its missing parts supplied by reference TRBV7-9 and TRBJ2-7, is DTGVSQNPRHKITKRGQNVTFRCDPISEHNRLYWYRQTLGQGPEFLTYFQNEAQLEKSRLLSDRFSAERPKGSFSTLEIQRTEQGDSAMYLCASSSAGHRDYEQYFGPGTRLTVT.

J is TRBJ1-1 and V is TRBV7-9; TRBD1 might be the D (5 bases). The V end lost 6 bases, the J end lost 0 bases, and 14 bases lay between the germline ends. Germline V gene lookup returns CDR1 SEHNR and CDR2 FQNEAQ (reference sequence). This CDR3 has 15 amino acids. CDR3 DNA: TGTGCCAGCAGAATTACAGGTGGGATGAACACTGAAGCTTTCTTT. Its protein is CASRITGGMNTEAFF.

The chain uses TRBV14 and TRBJ2-7; 12 bases are a match to TRBD1. The V segment lost 3 bases and the J segment 6 bases; nucleotides outside the gene matches: 9. CDR3 length: 16 amino acids. Germline CDR1 reads SGHDN; CDR2 reads FVKESK. CDR3 nucleotides: TGTGCCAGCAGCCAGACTAGGTGGGACAGGGGGCGCGAGCAGTACTTC. Protein sequence: CASSQTRWDRGREQYF.

Comment on this clone: Other nucleotide sequences from this sample produce the same CDR3. The chain combines TRBV10-3 with TRBJ1-4; no clear D. Germline V gene sequence: CDR1 ENHRY, CDR2 SYGVKD. This CDR3 contains 14 residues. V lost 5 bases and J 3 bases, leaving 10 bases between the germline ends. CDR3 amino acids: CAISSEVANEKLFF. CDR3 nucleotides: TGTGCCATCAGTTCGGAGGTGGCTAATGAAAAACTGTTTTTT.

This sequence joins TRBV4-1 and TRBJ1-5, with TRBD1 matching 9 bases. V dropped 4 bases and J dropped 2; count of bases not matched to a gene: 3. This CDR3 is 15 amino acids long. In germline, CDR1 is MGHRA, CDR2 YSYEKL. In DNA, the CDR3 is TGCGCCAGCAGCCCTACAGGGGGCCGCAATCAGCCCCAGCATTTT. It encodes CASSPTGGRNQPQHF.

The chain uses TRBV2 and TRBJ1-6; D is ambiguous. CDR1 is SNHLY, CDR2 FYNNEI, per germline. Trimming shortened V by 3 bases and J by 8 bases, and 8 bases separated the two germline ends. This CDR3 spans 13 amino acids. The DNA of the CDR3 is TGTGCCAGCAGTGACTTAATTCATTCACCCCTCCACTTT. Its translation is CASSDLIHSPLHF.

V is TRBV30 and J is TRBJ1-2; 11 positions agree with TRBD1. J gave up 4 bases and V 2 bases, and 9 bases lay outside the gene matches. Germline V gene lookup returns CDR1 GTSNPN and CDR2 SVGIG (reference sequence). The CDR3 has 16 residues. The CDR3 reads CAWSRTGGFPIYGYTF. The CDR3 coding sequence is TGTGCCTGGAGTCGGACAGGGGGCTTCCCTATCTATGGCTACACCTTC.

The V and J genes are TRBV7-6 and TRBJ2-4, with D hard to call. Between the trimmed V and J ends, which lost 5 bases and 0 bases, there was a span of 5 bases. Germline values: CDR1 SGHVS, CDR2 FNYEAQ. The CDR3 runs 13 residues. The chain's CDR3 is CASSPLAKNIQYF. The CDR3 DNA follows: TGTGCCAGCAGCCCTTTAGCCAAAAACATTCAGTACTTC.

This chain connects TRBV6-5 to TRBJ2-5; TRBD2 agrees at 12 bases. Germline V CDR1 and CDR2: MNHEY, SVGAGI. This CDR3 is built from 15 residues. V lost 5 bases to trimming and J lost 3 bases; unmatched junction nucleotides: 4. CDR3 in DNA: TGTGCCAGCAGTCGACCTAGCGGGGGGGAAGAGACCCAGTACTTC. It is translated as CASSRPSGGEETQYF.

A single count supports this clone. V gene TRBV2 combines with J gene TRBJ2-5, with 8 bases fitting TRBD1. The CDR3 consists of 17 residues. Germline V gene lookup returns CDR1 SNHLY and CDR2 FYNNEI. V lost 1 base and J lost 0; bases outside the gene matches: 7. The CDR3: CASSEGTGGMYQETQYF. The CDR3 DNA reads TGTGCCAGCAGTGAAGGCACAGGGGGAATGTACCAAGAGACCCAGTACTTC.

This clone was counted once. The V and J genes are TRBV30 and TRBJ1-1, with a possible D match to TRBD1 (6 bases). Trimming removed 4 bases at V and 6 bases at J, with 9 bases between. The CDR3 has 11 residues. CDR1 and CDR2 from the germline V gene are GTSNPN and SVGIG (reference sequence). The DNA for the CDR3 is TGTGCCTGGAACAGGGTGGCTGAAGCTTTCTTT. This gives the protein CAWNRVAEAFF.

The CDR3: CASKVLAGVLETQYF. DNA for the CDR3: TGTGCCAGCAAGGTCCTAGCGGGAGTATTAGAGACCCAGTACTTC. This chain uses TRBV6-5 with TRBJ2-5; TRBD2 aligns across 10 bases. V dropped 7 bases and J dropped 4; count of bases not matched to a gene: 9. The CDR3 spans 15 residues. Germline lookup yields CDR1 MNHEY and CDR2 SVGAGI.

The chain couples TRBV30 to TRBJ2-1, with 11 bases identical to TRBD1. This CDR3 region has 14 residues. Per the germline V gene, CDR1 is GTSNPN and CDR2 is SVGIG (reference sequence). Germline trimming cut 3 bases from V and 6 bases from J; bases unmatched to any gene: 4. This CDR3 reads CAWSSGQGVNEQFF. For the CDR3, the DNA is TGTGCCTGGAGCTCGGGACAGGGGGTCAATGAGCAGTTCTTC.

The table lists this clone with a count of one. The CDR3 loop reads CASSQEIGQTQAFF. CDR3 DNA sequence: TGTGCCAGCAGCCAAGAGATTGGACAGACCCAAGCTTTCTTT. The chain combines TRBV4-2 with TRBJ1-1; TRBD1 is a possible D gene (6 bases). Trimming stripped 0 bases from V and 9 bases from J, with 14 bases between. Per germline, CDR1 LGHNA and CDR2 YNFKEQ. The CDR3 has 14 residues.

The sample holds one count of this clone. The chain combines TRBV18 with TRBJ2-1; D is possibly TRBD2 (5 bases). This CDR3 is 14 amino acids long. V lost 3 bases and J 2 bases, leaving 8 bases between the germline ends. The V gene's germline CDR1 is KGHSH and CDR2 LQKENI. As DNA, the CDR3 is TGTGCCAGCTCACCGGTTAGCGCCTACAATGAGCAGTTCTTC. This gives the protein CASSPVSAYNEQFF. The full variable domain, its missing parts supplied by reference TRBV18 and TRBJ2-1, is NAGVMQNPRHLVRRRGQEARLRCSPMKGHSHVYWYRQLPEEGLKFMVYLQKENIIDESGMPKERFSAEFPKEGPSILRIQQVVRGDSAAYFCASSPVSAYNEQFFGPGTRLTVL.

CDR3 in amino acids: CASSVGADTQYF. The CDR3 DNA reads as TGTGCCAGCAGCGTCGGAGCGGATACGCAGTATTTT. The chain is built from TRBV13 and TRBJ2-3; D is ambiguous. Germline assignment: CDR1 PRHDT and CDR2 FYEKMQ (reference sequence). There are 12 residues in the CDR3. With 5 bases removed from V and 6 bases from J, the gap between germline ends came to 9 bases.

This clone was seen once. The V and J genes are TRBV7-9 and TRBJ2-2; D might be TRBD1 (6 bases). This CDR3 is 15 amino acids long. CDR1 is SEHNR, CDR2 FQNEAQ, per germline (reference sequence). The CDR3 loop is CATLWGQLNTGELFF. The CDR3 DNA follows: TGTGCGACTCTTTGGGGGCAGCTAAACACCGGGGAGCTGTTTTTT.

V is TRBV21-1 and J is TRBJ1-6; the table gives TRBD1 as D, unverified against the DNA. TRBV21-1 is described as a pseudogene. The CDR3 extends over 15 amino acids. This chain's CDR3 is CASSTWDRHHSPLHF. CDR3 in DNA: TGTGCCAGCAGCACATGGGACAGGCACCACTCCCCCCTCCACTTT.

The V and J genes are TRBV29-1 and TRBJ2-3; 11 bases agree with TRBD2. Germline V gives CDR1 SQVTM, CDR2 ANQGSEA. This CDR3 spans 13 amino acids. The V and J ends lost 7 bases and 6 bases, in that order; junction bases with no gene match: 6. CDR3 in amino acids: CSAELAGVDTQYF. CDR3 in DNA: TGCAGCGCCGAACTAGCGGGGGTGGATACGCAGTATTTT.

V is TRBV6-5 and J is TRBJ2-5, with a weak D call TRBD2 (5 bases). Germline V gene lookup returns CDR1 MNHEY and CDR2 SVGAGI. V lost 5 bases and J 2 bases, leaving 9 bases between the germline ends. The CDR3 spans 13 residues. This CDR3 is CASSTSGQETQYF. The CDR3 DNA reads TGTGCCAGCAGTACTAGTGGGCAAGAGACCCAGTACTTC.

The V gene is TRBV7-9, the J gene TRBJ2-7; tentative D call: TRBD2 (6 bases). V shed 1 base and J shed 0 bases, with 19 bases lying between them. CDR3 length: 18 residues. Germline V gives CDR1 SEHNR, CDR2 FQNEAQ (reference sequence). The CDR3 reads CASSLVLVASESSYEQYF. As DNA, the CDR3 is TGTGCCAGCAGCTTAGTGTTGGTTGCTAGCGAGAGCTCCTACGAGCAGTACTTC.

V gene TRBV6-6 combines with J gene TRBJ2-7, with 7 positions matching TRBD1. The CDR3 has 15 residues. After removal of 8 bases from V and 0 bases from J, the junction contained 10 bases not matched to a gene. Per the germline V gene, CDR1 is MNHNY and CDR2 is SVGAGI (reference sequence). The CDR3, as DNA: TGTGCCAGCTCTCCTACCAGGGACAGCTCCTACGAGCAGTACTTC. As protein: CASSPTRDSSYEQYF.